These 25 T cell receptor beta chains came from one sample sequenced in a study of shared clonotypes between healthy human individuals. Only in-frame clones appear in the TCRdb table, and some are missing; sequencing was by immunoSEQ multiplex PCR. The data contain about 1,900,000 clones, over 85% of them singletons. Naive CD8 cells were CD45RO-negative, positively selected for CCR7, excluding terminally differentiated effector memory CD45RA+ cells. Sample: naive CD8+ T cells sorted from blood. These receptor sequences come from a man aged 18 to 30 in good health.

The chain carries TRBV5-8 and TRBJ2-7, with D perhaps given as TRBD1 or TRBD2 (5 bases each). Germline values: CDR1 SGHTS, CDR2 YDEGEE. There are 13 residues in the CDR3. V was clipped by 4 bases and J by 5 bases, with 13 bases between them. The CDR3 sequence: CASSPVGENEQYF. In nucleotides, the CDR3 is TGTGCCAGCAGCCCAGTGGGGGAGAACGAGCAGTACTTC.

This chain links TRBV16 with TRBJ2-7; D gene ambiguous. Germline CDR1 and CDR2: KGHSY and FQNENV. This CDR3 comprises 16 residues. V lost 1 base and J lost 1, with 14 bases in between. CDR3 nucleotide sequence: TGTGCCAGCAGCCAATTTGTAAGGCTAGAGTCCTACGAGCAGTACTTC. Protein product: CASSQFVRLESYEQYF.

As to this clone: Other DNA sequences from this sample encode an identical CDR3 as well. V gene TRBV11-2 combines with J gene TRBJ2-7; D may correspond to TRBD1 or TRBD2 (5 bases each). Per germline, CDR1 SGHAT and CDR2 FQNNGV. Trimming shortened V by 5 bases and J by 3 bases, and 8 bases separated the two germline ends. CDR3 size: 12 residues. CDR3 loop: CASSPGLYEQYF. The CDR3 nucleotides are TGTGCCAGCAGCCCGGGGCTCTACGAGCAGTACTTC.

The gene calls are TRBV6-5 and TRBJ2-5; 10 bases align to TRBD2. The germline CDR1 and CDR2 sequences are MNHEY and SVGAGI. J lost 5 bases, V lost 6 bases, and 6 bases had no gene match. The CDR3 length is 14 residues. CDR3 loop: CASSRTSGGETQYF. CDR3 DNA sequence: TGTGCCAGCAGCAGGACTAGCGGAGGGGAGACCCAGTACTTC.

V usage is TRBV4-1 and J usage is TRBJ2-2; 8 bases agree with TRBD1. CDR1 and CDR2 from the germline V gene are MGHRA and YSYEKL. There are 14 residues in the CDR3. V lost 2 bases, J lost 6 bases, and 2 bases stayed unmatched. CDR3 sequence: CASSQRQGSGELFF. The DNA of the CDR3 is TGCGCCAGCAGCCAAAGACAGGGGTCCGGGGAGCTGTTTTTT.

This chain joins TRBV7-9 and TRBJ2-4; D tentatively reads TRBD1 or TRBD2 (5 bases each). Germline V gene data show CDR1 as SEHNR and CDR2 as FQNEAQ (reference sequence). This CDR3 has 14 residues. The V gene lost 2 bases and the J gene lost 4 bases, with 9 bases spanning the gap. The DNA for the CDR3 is TGTGCCAGCAGCTTACCGGGACCTAAAAACATTCAGTACTTC. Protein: CASSLPGPKNIQYF. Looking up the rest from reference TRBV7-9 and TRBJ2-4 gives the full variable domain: DTGVSQNPRHKITKRGQNVTFRCDPISEHNRLYWYRQTLGQGPEFLTYFQNEAQLEKSRLLSDRFSAERPKGSFSTLEIQRTEQGDSAMYLCASSLPGPKNIQYFGAGTRLSVL.

As DNA, the CDR3 is TGTGCCAGCAGCTTATGGGTCTCTAGCTCAGGGGACACAGATACGCAGTATTTT. It yields the protein CASSLWVSSSGDTDTQYF. This chain links TRBV7-8 with TRBJ2-3, with a weak D call TRBD1 (6 bases). Germline-derived CDR1 and CDR2 are SGHVS and FQNEAQ. This CDR3 contains 18 residues. Trimming left V 2 bases short and J 2 bases short, with 20 bases between.

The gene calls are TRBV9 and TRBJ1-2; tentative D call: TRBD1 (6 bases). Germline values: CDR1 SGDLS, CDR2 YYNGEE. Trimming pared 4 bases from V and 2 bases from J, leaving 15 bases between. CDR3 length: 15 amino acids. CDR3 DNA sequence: TGTGCCAGCAGCCGGACCACCGGGACAAACTATGGCTACACCTTC. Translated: CASSRTTGTNYGYTF.

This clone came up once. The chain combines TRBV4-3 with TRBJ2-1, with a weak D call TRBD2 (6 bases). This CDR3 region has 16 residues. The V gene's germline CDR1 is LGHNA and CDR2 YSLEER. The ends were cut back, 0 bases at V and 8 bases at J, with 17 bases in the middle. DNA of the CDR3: TGCGCCAGCAGCCAAGAGGCGGGACTGGGGGACGATGAGCAGTTCTTC. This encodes CASSQEAGLGDDEQFF.

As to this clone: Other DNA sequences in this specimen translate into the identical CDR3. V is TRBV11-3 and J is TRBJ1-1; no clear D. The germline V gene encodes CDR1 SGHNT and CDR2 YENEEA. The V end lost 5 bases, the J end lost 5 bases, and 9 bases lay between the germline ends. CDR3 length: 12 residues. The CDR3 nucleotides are TGTGCCAGCAGCCTTGGGGATACTGAAGCTTTCTTT. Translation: CASSLGDTEAFF.

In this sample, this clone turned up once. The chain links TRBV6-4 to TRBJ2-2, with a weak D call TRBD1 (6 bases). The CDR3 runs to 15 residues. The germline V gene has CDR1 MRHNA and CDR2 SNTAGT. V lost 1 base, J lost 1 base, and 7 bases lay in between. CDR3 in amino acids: CASSDLQGNTGELFF. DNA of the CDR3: TGTGCCAGCAGTGACTTACAGGGGAACACCGGGGAGCTGTTTTTT.

The CDR3 bases are TGTGCCAGCAGCTTGGCTTGGGGCGAGCAGTACTTC. Protein sequence: CASSLAWGEQYF. The chain links TRBV5-4 to TRBJ2-7; no reliable D call. From germline, CDR1 is SGHNT and CDR2 YYREEE (reference sequence). With 0 bases removed from V and 6 bases from J, the gap between germline ends came to 7 bases. The CDR3 runs to 12 residues.

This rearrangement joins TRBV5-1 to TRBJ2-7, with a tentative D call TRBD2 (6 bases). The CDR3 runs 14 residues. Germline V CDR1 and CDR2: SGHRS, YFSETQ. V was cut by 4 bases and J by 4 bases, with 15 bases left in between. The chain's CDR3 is CASSLLTGEYEQYF. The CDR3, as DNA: TGCGCCAGCAGCCTCTTGACGGGGGAGTACGAGCAGTACTTC. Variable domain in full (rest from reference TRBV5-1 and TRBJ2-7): KAGVTQTPRYLIKTRGQQVTLSCSPISGHRSVSWYQQTPGQGLQFLFEYFSETQRNKGNFPGRFSGRQFSNSRSEMNVSTLELGDSALYLCASSLLTGEYEQYFGPGTRLTVT.

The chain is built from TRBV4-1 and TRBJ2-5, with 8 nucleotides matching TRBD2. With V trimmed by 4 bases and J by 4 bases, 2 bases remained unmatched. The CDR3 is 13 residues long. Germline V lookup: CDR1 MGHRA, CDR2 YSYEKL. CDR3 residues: CASSPGGPETQYF. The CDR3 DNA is TGCGCCAGCAGCCCGGGGGGGCCAGAGACCCAGTACTTC.

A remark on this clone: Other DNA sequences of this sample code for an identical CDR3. CDR3 amino acids: CASSFGESSYNSPLHF. CDR3 nucleotide sequence: TGTGCCAGCAGCTTCGGGGAGAGCTCCTATAATTCACCCCTCCACTTT. The gene calls are TRBV13 and TRBJ1-6; D is uncertain. Germline lookup yields CDR1 PRHDT and CDR2 FYEKMQ (reference sequence). V was shortened by 3 bases and J by 0 bases, with 9 bases between the two germline ends. The CDR3 is made up of 16 amino acids. Looking up the rest from reference TRBV13 and TRBJ1-6 gives the full variable domain: AAGVIQSPRHLIKEKRETATLKCYPIPRHDTVYWYQQGPGQDPQFLISFYEKMQSDKGSIPDRFSAQQFSDYHSELNMSSLELGDSALYFCASSFGESSYNSPLHFGNGTRLTVT.

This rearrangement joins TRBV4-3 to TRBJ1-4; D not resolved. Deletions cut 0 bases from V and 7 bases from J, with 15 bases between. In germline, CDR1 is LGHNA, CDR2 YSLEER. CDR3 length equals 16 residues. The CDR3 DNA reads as TGCGCCAGCAGCCAAGATCGAATGGGGATGACTGAAAAACTGTTTTTT. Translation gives CASSQDRMGMTEKLFF.

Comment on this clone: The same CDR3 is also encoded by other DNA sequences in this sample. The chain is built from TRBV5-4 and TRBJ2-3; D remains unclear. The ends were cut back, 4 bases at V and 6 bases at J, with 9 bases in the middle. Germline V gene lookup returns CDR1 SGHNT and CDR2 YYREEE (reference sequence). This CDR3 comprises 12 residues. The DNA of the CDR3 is TGTGCCAGCAGCACCTCCGCGGATACGCAGTATTTT. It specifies CASSTSADTQYF. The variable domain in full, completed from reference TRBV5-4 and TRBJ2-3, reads ETGVTQSPTHLIKTRGQQVTLRCSSQSGHNTVSWYQQALGQGPQFIFQYYREEENGRGNFPPRFSGLQFPNYSSELNVNALELDDSALYLCASSTSADTQYFGPGTRLTVL.

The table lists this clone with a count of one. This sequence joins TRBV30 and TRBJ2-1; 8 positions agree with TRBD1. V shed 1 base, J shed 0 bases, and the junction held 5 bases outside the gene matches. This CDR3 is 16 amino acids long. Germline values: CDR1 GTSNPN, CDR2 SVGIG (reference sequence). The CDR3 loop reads CAWSGDRSSSYNEQFF. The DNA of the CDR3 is TGTGCCTGGAGTGGGGACAGGTCGAGCTCCTACAATGAGCAGTTCTTC. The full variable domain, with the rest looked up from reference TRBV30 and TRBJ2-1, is SQTIHQWPATLVQPVGSPLSLECTVEGTSNPNLYWYRQAAGRGLQLLFYSVGIGQISSEVPQNLSASRPQDRQFILSSKKLLLSDSGFYLCAWSGDRSSSYNEQFFGPGTRLTVL.

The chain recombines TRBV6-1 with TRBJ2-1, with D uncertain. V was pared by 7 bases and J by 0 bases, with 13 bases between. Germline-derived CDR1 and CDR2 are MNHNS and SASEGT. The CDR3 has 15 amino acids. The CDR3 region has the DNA TGTGCCAGCACTCCCTCGACATTCTCCTACAATGAGCAGTTCTTC. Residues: CASTPSTFSYNEQFF.

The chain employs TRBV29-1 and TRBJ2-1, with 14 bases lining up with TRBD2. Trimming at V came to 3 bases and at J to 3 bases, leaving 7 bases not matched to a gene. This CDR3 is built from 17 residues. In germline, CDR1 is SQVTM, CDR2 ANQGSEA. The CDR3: CSVDEGLAGALYNEQFF. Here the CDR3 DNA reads TGCAGCGTTGATGAGGGACTAGCGGGAGCACTCTACAATGAGCAGTTCTTC.

The CDR3 coding sequence is TGTGCCTGGGACACTAGCGGGGGGCCAGATACGCAGTATTTT. Protein sequence: CAWDTSGGPDTQYF. The chain carries TRBV30 and TRBJ2-3; 12 positions match TRBD2. Trimming removed 5 bases from V and 4 bases from J; junction bases left unmatched: 4. CDR3 length: 14 residues. Germline V lookup: CDR1 GTSNPN, CDR2 SVGIG (reference sequence).

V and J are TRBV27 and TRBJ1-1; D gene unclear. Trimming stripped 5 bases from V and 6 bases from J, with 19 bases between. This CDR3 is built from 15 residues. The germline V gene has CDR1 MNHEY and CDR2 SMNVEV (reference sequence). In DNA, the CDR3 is TGTGCCAGCAGTCTCACGGGAGAGGGTATTGCTGAAGCTTTCTTT. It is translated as CASSLTGEGIAEAFF.

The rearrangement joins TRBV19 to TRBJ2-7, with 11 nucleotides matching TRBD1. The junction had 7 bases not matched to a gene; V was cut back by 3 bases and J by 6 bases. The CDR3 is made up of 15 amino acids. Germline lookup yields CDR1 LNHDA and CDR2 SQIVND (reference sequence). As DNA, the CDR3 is TGTGCCAGTAGTATTCCGAGGGACAGGGGGAGCGAGCAGTACTTC. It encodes CASSIPRDRGSEQYF.

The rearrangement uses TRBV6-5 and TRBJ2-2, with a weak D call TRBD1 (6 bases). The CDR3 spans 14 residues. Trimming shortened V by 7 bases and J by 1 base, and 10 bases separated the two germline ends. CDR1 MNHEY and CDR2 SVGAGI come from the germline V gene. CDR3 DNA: TGTGCCAGCAAAGAGACAGGGAACACCGGGGAGCTGTTTTTT. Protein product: CASKETGNTGELFF.

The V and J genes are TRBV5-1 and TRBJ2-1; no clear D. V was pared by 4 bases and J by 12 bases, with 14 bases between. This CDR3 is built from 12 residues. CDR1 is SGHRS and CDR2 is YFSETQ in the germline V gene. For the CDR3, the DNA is TGCGCCAGCAGCCCGGAAGTTTTGGTGCAGTTCTTC. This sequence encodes CASSPEVLVQFF.